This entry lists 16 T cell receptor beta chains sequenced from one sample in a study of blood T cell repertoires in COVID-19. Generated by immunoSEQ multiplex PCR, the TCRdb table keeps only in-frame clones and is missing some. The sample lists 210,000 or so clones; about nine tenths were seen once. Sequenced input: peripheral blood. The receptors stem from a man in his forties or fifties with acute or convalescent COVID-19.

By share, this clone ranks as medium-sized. CDR3 loop: CAWATSLETQYF. In nucleotides, the CDR3 is TGTGCCTGGGCAACTAGCTTGGAGACCCAGTACTTC. This chain uses TRBV30 with TRBJ2-5; tentatively, D is TRBD2 (6 bases). This CDR3 contains 12 residues. V lost 5 bases to trimming and J lost 5 bases, with 12 bases between them. CDR1 and CDR2 (germline): GTSNPN, SVGIG (reference sequence).

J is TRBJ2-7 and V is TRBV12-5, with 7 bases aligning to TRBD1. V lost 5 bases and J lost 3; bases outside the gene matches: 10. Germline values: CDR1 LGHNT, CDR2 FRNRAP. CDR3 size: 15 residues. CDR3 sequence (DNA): TGTGCTAGTGGTGTGGGGACAGCAATCAACTACGAGCAGTACTTC. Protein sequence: CASGVGTAINYEQYF.

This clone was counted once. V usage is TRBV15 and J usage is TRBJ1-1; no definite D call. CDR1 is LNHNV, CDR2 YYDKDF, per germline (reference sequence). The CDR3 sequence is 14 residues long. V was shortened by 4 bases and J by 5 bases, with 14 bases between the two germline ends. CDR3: CATSMRIQLTEAFF. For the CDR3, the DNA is TGTGCCACCAGCATGCGGATCCAGTTGACTGAAGCTTTCTTT.

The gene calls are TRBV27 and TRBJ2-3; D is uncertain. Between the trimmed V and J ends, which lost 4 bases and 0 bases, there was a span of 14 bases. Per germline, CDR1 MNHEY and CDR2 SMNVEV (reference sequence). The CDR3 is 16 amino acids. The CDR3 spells CASSSPTRLSTDTQYF. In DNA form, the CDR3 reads TGTGCCAGCAGTTCCCCGACGCGGCTTAGCACAGATACGCAGTATTTT.

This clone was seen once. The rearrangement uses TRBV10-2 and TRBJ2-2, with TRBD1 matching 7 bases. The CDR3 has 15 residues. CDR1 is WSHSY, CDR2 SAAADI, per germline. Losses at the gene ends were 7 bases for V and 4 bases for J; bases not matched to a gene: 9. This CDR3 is CASTLLPGGTGELFF. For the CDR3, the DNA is TGCGCCAGCACCCTCCTTCCAGGGGGCACCGGGGAGCTGTTTTTT.

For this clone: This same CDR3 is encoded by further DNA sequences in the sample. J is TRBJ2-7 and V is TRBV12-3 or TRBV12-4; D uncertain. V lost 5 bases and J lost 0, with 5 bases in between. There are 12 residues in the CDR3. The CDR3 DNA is TGTGCCAGCAGTCCGAGCTCCTACGAGCAGTACTTC. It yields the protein CASSPSSYEQYF.

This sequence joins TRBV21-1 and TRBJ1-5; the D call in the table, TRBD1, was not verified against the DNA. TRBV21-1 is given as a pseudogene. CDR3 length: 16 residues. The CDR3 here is CASSNPGQGNDQPQHF. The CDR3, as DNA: TGTGCCAGCAGCAACCCGGGACAGGGGAATGATCAGCCCCAGCATTTT.

The CDR3 reads CASSLGRGQVGYEQYF. The CDR3 DNA follows: TGTGCCAGCAGCTTAGGCCGTGGACAGGTGGGTTACGAGCAGTACTTC. This sequence joins TRBV13 and TRBJ2-7; the match to TRBD1 covers 7 bases. The V and J ends lost 0 bases and 4 bases, in that order; junction bases with no gene match: 9. The CDR3 consists of 16 residues. The V gene's germline CDR1 is PRHDT and CDR2 FYEKMQ (reference sequence). Full variable domain (remainder filled in from reference TRBV13 and TRBJ2-7): AAGVIQSPRHLIKEKRETATLKCYPIPRHDTVYWYQQGPGQDPQFLISFYEKMQSDKGSIPDRFSAQQFSDYHSELNMSSLELGDSALYFCASSLGRGQVGYEQYFGPGTRLTVT.

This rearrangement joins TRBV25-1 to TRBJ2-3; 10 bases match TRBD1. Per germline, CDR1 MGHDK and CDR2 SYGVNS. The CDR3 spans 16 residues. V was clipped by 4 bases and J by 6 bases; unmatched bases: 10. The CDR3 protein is CASSGRDRGVVDTQYF. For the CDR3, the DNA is TGTGCCAGCAGTGGACGGGACAGGGGTGTGGTGGATACGCAGTATTTT.

CDR3 sequence (DNA): TGTGCCAGCAGCTTCATCTCGGGTGAGCAGTTCTTC. Translated: CASSFISGEQFF. This chain links TRBV7-2 with TRBJ2-1; unclear D gene. CDR3 length: 12 residues. Germline V gene data show CDR1 as SGHTA and CDR2 as FQGNSA. The V end lost 3 bases, the J end lost 9 bases, and 9 bases lay between the germline ends.

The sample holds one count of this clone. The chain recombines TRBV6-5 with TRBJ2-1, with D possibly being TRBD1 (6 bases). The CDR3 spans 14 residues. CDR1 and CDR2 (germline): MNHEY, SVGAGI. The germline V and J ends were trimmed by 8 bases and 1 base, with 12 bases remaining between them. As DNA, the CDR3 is TGTGCCAGCCTAAGACAGGTGTCCTACAATGAGCAGTTCTTC. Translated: CASLRQVSYNEQFF.

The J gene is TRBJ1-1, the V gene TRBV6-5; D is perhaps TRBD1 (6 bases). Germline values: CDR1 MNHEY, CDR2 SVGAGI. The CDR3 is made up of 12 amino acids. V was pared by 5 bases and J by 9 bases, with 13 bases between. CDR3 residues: CASSTGQYKAFF. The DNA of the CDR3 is TGTGCCAGCAGTACCGGACAGTATAAAGCTTTCTTT.

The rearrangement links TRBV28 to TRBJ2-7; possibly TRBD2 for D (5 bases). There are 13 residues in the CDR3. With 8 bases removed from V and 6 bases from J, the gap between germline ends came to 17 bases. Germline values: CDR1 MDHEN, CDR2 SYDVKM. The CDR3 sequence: CASSRVEGGEQYF. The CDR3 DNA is TGTGCCAGCTCCCGAGTAGAGGGCGGCGAGCAGTACTTC.

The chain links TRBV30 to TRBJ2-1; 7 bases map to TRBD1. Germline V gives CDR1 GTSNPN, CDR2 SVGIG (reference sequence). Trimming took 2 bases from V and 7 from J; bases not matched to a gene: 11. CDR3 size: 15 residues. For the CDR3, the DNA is TGTGCCTGGAGTCCAGAGGGGGCTAGTAGGAATGAGCAGTTCTTC. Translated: CAWSPEGASRNEQFF.

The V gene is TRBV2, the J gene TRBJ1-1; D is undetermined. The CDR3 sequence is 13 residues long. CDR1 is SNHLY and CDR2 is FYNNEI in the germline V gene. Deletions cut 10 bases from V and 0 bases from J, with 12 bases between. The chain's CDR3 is CATNREVNTEAFF. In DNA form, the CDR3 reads TGTGCCACGAATCGGGAGGTGAACACTGAAGCTTTCTTT.

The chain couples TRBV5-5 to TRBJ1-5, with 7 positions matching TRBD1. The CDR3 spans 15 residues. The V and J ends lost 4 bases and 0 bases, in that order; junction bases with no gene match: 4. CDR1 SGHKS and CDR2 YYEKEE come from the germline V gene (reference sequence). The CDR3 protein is CASSLTGYSNQPQHF. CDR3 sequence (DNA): TGTGCCAGCAGCCTGACAGGGTATAGCAATCAGCCCCAGCATTTT.